This paragraph reports one TCR beta chain. Many counts were recorded for this clonotype. Its antigen is still unknown. No qualities accompany the bases; no much larger clone lies one base away. Donors were 30 to 45 systemically healthy Caucasian individuals from Russia aged roughly 6 to 90 years. Roughly 10 milliliters of peripheral blood were drawn from each donor into EDTA-treated Vacutainer tubes. Ficoll-Paque density-gradient centrifugation was used to isolate PBMCs, with at least 6 million per sample. Total RNA, at least 6 micrograms per sample, was extracted from PBMCs with Trizol reagent. Naive CD45RAhigh/CD27high T cell percentages were measured by flow cytometry on a PBMC aliquot from every donor. This sample is drawn from a study of blood T cells in healthy people across ages (dated by TCRdb to 2014 to 2015). Regarding the research as a whole: Template switching captured roughly one uniquely barcoded TCR beta cDNA molecule per two T cells in model experiments. To track age-related changes in TCR beta repertoire diversity, the study relied on deep sequencing normalized with unique cDNA molecular identifiers. The donors were split into four age groups: young (average about 16 years), middle-aged (roughly 40), aged (62) and long-lived (approximately 80). To avoid experimental bias, donors of different ages were distributed randomly across sequencing lanes. Two additional independent replicas of 1 million unique cDNA reads from the same blood draw were analyzed for two donors (one aged 18 to 29 and one aged 80 or older). Here is what the overall study found, with its caveats: Estimates of total diversity based on one million sequenced T cells were considered lower bounds and underestimates. Because donor CMV infection status was unknown, age-related changes in expanded clonotypes were potentially confounded. Bulk unsorted PBMC profiling prevented conclusive comparison of naive and antigen-experienced compartments. Observed TCR beta diversity per million T cells fell roughly linearly with age, and a significant reduction was already apparent by age around 40. A strong correlation was found between observed TCR beta diversity and the percentage of naive T cells measured by flow cytometry. The long-lived group showed more naive CD4+ T cells, fewer expanded clones and increased TCR diversity than the aged group, suggesting age selection.

The germline V gene encodes CDR1 SQVTM and CDR2 ANQGSEA. Counted from cysteine to phenylalanine, this CDR3 has 12 amino acids. Here the CDR3 DNA is all that survives: 36 bases in frame from base 1. V loses 0 bases of germline sequence and J loses 8 bases, and the interval between the two ends is 10 bases. The library was made by 5' RACE. This sample was sequenced with an Illumina HiSeq 2500. A second 7 to 11 cycle PCR used a sample-barcoded 5' primer and a J-beta primer mix. Each TCR beta cDNA molecule received a unique molecular identifier from a template-switch 5' adaptor carrying 12 random nucleotides. Each sample yielded at least 3 million CDR3-containing paired-end reads. All of the RNA was converted into first-strand cDNA using the Mint cDNA synthesis kit, with a TRBC-specific oligonucleotide serving as the primer. All cDNA was treated with uracil-DNA glycosylase and then went through a first 18-cycle PCR with the universal primers M1SS and BC2_uni_R. The study's own analysis went as follows. Normalization of each sample was performed by random selection of 1 million high-quality reads, each carrying a distinct molecular identifier. Reads with shared molecular identifiers were discarded instead of being binned into consensus sequences. MiTCR, with a Q25 quality threshold and the strictest error-elimination algorithm, was used for CDR3 identification, clonotype clustering and error correction. A nonparametric unseen species model with Euler transformation was used to estimate a lower bound on total TCR beta diversity. TCRdb reanalyzed the raw reads on its own, using fastp at Q25 for trimming and MiXCR for clone calling, and kept in-frame beta chains. One record per CDR3 amino acid sequence lists the most common genes and DNA. These V and J calls rely on TCRdb rather than the paper's analysis. In this sample the table shows hundreds of thousands of distinct CDR3 sequences, approximately 39% of which occur a single time. 20% to 25% of the sample lies in the top ten.

The rearranged segments are TRBV29-1 and TRBJ2-5; TRBD1 might be the D gene, on 5 matching bases. The TCR sequence derives from a woman aged 55-69 years in good health. Input material: blood. The DNA is as follows: TGCAGCGTTGAAGATGGTGGGGCAACCCAGTACTTC. It is translated as CSVEDGGATQYF.